This paragraph reports one T cell receptor (beta chain). Its matching antigen is unknown. A much larger clone lies one base from this, so it may be a read error. The germline CDR1 and CDR2 sequences are SQVTM and ANQGSEA. J lost 5 bases, V lost 4 bases, and 7 bases had no gene match. The length of the CDR3 is 13 residues. Bulk tissue was left unsorted, and RNA and DNA were co-extracted from approximately 20-30 mg of it. Starting from 400 to 500 ng of total RNA, TCR beta cDNA was produced with a primer in the constant region. Slightly modified ARM-PCR served as the procedure for the TCR beta libraries. These libraries came from three rounds of nested multiplex PCR. Rounds one and two of PCR, each of around 9 cycles, were primed with TRBV1-TRBV30 forward primers and a C-beta reverse primer. TCRdb re-called the multiplex PCR reads with MiXCR, one entry per CDR3 protein. Of more than 100,000 distinct CDR3 sequences listed, approximately 70% were seen once; the top ten hold 9.3%.

The data originate from a study of tumor-infiltrating lymphocytes in primary liver carcinoma. Study-level information: The patients included men and women who were aged 30 to 69 years. Study-wide points: For tumor-adjacent and tumor-blood pairs, overlap was less than that seen for tumor region pairs. Only about 8-24% of top clones were detected in all five tumor regions.

Sequenced: liver tumor tissue from sampling region 1. The subset denotes: tumor region T1, superior pole. V and J are TRBV29-1 and TRBJ2-5; 7 bases align to TRBD2. This receptor was taken from a woman aged 55-70 years with primary liver carcinoma and hepatitis B virus infection. The CDR3 loop reads CSVVGRERETQYF. DNA of the CDR3: TGCAGCGTTGTGGGGCGGGAGCGGGAGACCCAGTACTTC.